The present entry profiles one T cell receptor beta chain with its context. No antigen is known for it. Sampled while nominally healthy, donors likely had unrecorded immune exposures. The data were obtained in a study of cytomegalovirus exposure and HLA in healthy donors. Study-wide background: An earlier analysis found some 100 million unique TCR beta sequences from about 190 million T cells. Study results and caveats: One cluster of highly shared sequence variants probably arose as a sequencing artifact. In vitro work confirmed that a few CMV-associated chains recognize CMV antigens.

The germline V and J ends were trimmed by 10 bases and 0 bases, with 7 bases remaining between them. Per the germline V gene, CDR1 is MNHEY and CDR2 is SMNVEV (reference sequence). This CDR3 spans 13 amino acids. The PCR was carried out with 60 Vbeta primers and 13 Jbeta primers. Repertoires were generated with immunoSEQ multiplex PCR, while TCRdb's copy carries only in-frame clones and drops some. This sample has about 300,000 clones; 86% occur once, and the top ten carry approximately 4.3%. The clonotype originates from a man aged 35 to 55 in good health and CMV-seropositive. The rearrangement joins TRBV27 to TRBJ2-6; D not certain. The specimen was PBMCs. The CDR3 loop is CATSFSGANVLTF. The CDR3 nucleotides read TGTGCCACCTCGTTCTCTGGGGCCAACGTCCTGACTTTC.